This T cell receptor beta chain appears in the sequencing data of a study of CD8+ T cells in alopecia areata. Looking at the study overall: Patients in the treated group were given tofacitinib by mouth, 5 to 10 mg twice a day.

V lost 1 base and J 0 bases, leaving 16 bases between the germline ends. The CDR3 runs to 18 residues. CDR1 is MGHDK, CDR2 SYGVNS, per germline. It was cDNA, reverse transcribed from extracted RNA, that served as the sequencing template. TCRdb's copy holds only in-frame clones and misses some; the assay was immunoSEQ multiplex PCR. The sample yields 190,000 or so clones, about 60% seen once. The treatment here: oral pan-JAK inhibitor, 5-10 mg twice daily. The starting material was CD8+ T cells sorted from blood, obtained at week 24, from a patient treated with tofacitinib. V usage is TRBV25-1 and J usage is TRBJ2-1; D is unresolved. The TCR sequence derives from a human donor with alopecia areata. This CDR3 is CASSELWYGPSSYNEQFF. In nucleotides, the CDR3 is TGTGCCAGCAGTGAATTATGGTATGGACCGAGCTCCTACAATGAGCAGTTCTTC.